Only one count was recorded for the clone carrying this T cell receptor beta chain. Its specificity is unknown. Alongside a J-beta primer mix, a sample-barcoded 5' primer served in a second PCR lasting about 7 to 12 cycles. Every cDNA molecule carried a tag from a template-switch adaptor bearing 12 random nucleotides. TCRdb re-derived calls from the 5' RACE reads in MiXCR, one entry per CDR3 protein. This repertoire shows about 900,000 distinct CDR3 sequences, under 80% found once; its top ten account for about a quarter. The sample is drawn from a study of blood T cells in healthy people across ages. Study-wide points: Long-lived donors exceeded aged donors in naive CD4+ cells and diversity.

This sequence was found in a man in his thirties or forties in good health. Sequencing input: blood.

This chain's CDR3 is CASTADRGTDTQYF. CDR3 nucleotide sequence: TGTGCCAGCACCGCCGACAGGGGGACAGATACGCAGTATTTT. The gene calls are TRBV12-3 or TRBV12-4 and TRBJ2-3; 9 nucleotides align to TRBD1. The CDR3 is 14 residues long. After removal of 7 bases from V and 3 bases from J, the junction contained 5 bases not matched to a gene.